These T cell receptor beta chains were read from a single sample in a study of blood T cell repertoires in COVID-19. Method: immunoSEQ multiplex PCR; TCRdb's copy keeps in-frame clones and lacks some. The sample holds roughly 120,000 clones; over 65% are singletons and the top ten take over 15%. Sample: peripheral blood. These receptors originate from a woman aged 60-75 years with acute or convalescent COVID-19. CDR3s include the opening cysteine and the closing phenylalanine or tryptophan. D genes are given only for firm matches. Clone size is not always given. Where it is, it says once, few, many or a class for expanded clones.

>-|-|TRBJ2-7|TRBV19
TGTGCCAGTAGTATCGGCCTAGCCTCCTACGAGCAGTACTTC
CASSIGLASYEQYF
>TRBD1|-|TRBJ1-1|TRBV12-3/TRBV12-4
TGTGCCAGCGGACAGGGGACTGAAGCTTTCTTT
CASGQGTEAFF
>-|-|TRBJ2-5|TRBV6-5
TGTGCCAGCAGTTCCTTCGGGGGAGGACAAGAGACCCAGTACTTC
CASSSFGGGQETQYF
>-|-|TRBJ2-2|TRBV12-3/TRBV12-4
TGTGCCAGCAGTTTCGTGCAGACCGGGGAGCTGTTTTTT
CASSFVQTGELFF
>-|-|TRBJ1-5|TRBV6-2/TRBV6-3
TGTGCCAGCAGTTGGGGCGAGAATCAGCCCCAGCATTTT
CASSWGENQPQHF
>-|-|TRBJ2-2|TRBV7-8
TGTGCCAGCAGCCCCGGCGGAACCGGGGAGCTGTTTTTT
CASSPGGTGELFF
>TRBD1|-|TRBJ2-7|TRBV19
TGTGCCAGTACCGAGACAGGGGGCAACGCCGAGCAGTACTTC
CASTETGGNAEQYF
>-|-|TRBJ1-4|TRBV13
TGTGCCAGCAGCGTCCGGTGGGGCGAAAAACTGTTTTTT
CASSVRWGEKLFF
>-|-|TRBJ1-2|TRBV28
TGTGCCAGCAGAACTACGGGAGAAGGAACCCCCTATGGCTACACCTTC
CASRTTGEGTPYGYTF
>-|-|TRBJ1-1|TRBV11-3
TGTGCCAGCAGCCCAGGCGGGGACACTGAAGCTTTCTTT
CASSPGGDTEAFF
>-|-|TRBJ2-5|TRBV12-3/TRBV12-4
TGTGCCAGCAGTTTGGGTGGACTCGAGACCCAGTACTTC
CASSLGGLETQYF
>-|-|TRBJ1-1|TRBV3-1/TRBV3-2
TGTGCCAGCAGCCAAATTCAGGAGGGCACTGAAGCTTTCTTT
CASSQIQEGTEAFF
>-|-|TRBJ2-3|TRBV7-3
TGTGCCAGCAGCTTATCTGGGACTCTGGGGGATACGCAGTATTTT
CASSLSGTLGDTQYF
>-|-|TRBJ1-3|TRBV4-3
TGCGCCAGCAGCCAAGAGGACAGCTTCTCTGGAAACACCATATATTTT
CASSQEDSFSGNTIYF
>-|-|TRBJ2-2|TRBV6-5
TGTGCCAGCAGTTCCCCGCAGGGTCAAACCGGGGAGCTGTTTTTT
CASSSPQGQTGELFF
>TRBD1|-|TRBJ2-7|TRBV4-1
TGCGCCAGCAGCCACCGGGACAGGGGTCCCGAGCAGTACTTC
CASSHRDRGPEQYF
>-|once|TRBJ2-2|TRBV6-2/TRBV6-3
TGTGCCAGCAGTTCCATGTTGAGAGGCACCGGGGAGCTGTTTTTT
CASSSMLRGTGELFF
>-|-|TRBJ1-5|TRBV19
TGTGCCAGTAGTATAGGAGATCAGCCCCAGCATTTT
CASSIGDQPQHF
>-|-|TRBJ2-1|TRBV5-6
TGTGCCAGCAGCCCCAGGGGCGGGAGACCCTATGAGCAGTTCTTC
CASSPRGGRPYEQFF
>TRBD1|-|TRBJ1-1|TRBV19
TGTGCCAGTTCTTTTCGGACAGGGCTTTATGAAGCTTTCTTT
CASSFRTGLYEAFF
>TRBD2|once|TRBJ2-1|TRBV7-2
TGTGCCAGCAGCCTACTAGCGCTCTCCTACAATGAGCAGTTCTTC
CASSLLALSYNEQFF
>-|-|TRBJ2-2|TRBV11-2
TGTGCCAGCAGCTCGCAGGGTCGGCTGTTTTTT
CASSSQGRLFF
>-|-|TRBJ1-5|TRBV5-1
TGCGCCAGCAGCTCGGACTGGAATCAGCCCCAGCATTTT
CASSSDWNQPQHF
>-|-|TRBJ1-3|TRBV6-5
TGTGCCACCAATTCAGCGGGGACTGGAAACACCATATATTTT
CATNSAGTGNTIYF
>TRBD1|-|TRBJ2-2|TRBV7-3
TGTGCCAGCAGCGAAGGGGGCGGGAACACCGGGGAGCTGTTTTTT
CASSEGGGNTGELFF
>-|-|TRBJ2-2|TRBV28
TGTGCCAGCAGTTATACCTACAGGGAGAGAGGCGGGGAGCTGTTTTTT
CASSYTYRERGGELFF
>TRBD1|-|TRBJ1-2|TRBV29-1
TGCAGCGTTCTCACCTACAGGGGAGAAGGCTATGGCTACACCTTC
CSVLTYRGEGYGYTF
>-|once|TRBJ1-4|TRBV7-9
TGTGCCAGCAGCTTAGTCCTAGCGAGTCTTGAAGAAAAACTGTTTTTT
CASSLVLASLEEKLFF
>-|-|TRBJ1-1|TRBV28
TGTGCCAGCAGTCCCCCTTCAGAATACACTGAAGCTTTCTTT
CASSPPSEYTEAFF
>TRBD1|-|TRBJ2-7|TRBV29-1
TGCAGCGTGGCGACAGGGAGCTACGAGCAGTACTTC
CSVATGSYEQYF
>TRBD1|-|TRBJ2-7|TRBV5-1
TGCGCCAGCAGCTTTGGGACAGGGTTGATCTACGAGCAGTACTTC
CASSFGTGLIYEQYF
>-|-|TRBJ1-5|TRBV10-3
TGTGCCATCAGTGACAGCGGGAATAGCAATCAGCCCCAGCATTTT
CAISDSGNSNQPQHF
>TRBD2|-|TRBJ2-7|TRBV7-2
TGTGCCAGCAGCGCAAAGGGGACTAGCGGTTACGAGCAGTACTTC
CASSAKGTSGYEQYF
>TRBD2|once|TRBJ2-2|TRBV25-1
TGTGCCAGCAGTGAATGGGGCCTAGCGGGAGGTTCGGGCGGGGAGCTGTTTTTT
CASSEWGLAGGSGGELFF
>TRBD1|-|TRBJ1-2|TRBV28
TGTGCCAGCAGTCAAGGCGGGACAGATTATGGCTACACCTTC
CASSQGGTDYGYTF
>TRBD1|-|TRBJ2-2|TRBV3-1/TRBV3-2
TGTGCCAGCAGCCATTGGGACAGACAGACCGGGGAGCTGTTTTTT
CASSHWDRQTGELFF
>TRBD1|once|TRBJ1-6|TRBV19
TGTGCCAGTAGTATCGCAGGGGGCCAAGCACCCCTCCACTTT
CASSIAGGQAPLHF
>TRBD1|-|TRBJ1-1|TRBV29-1
TGCAGCGTCGACAGGGGGGGAGAAGCTTTCTTT
CSVDRGGEAFF
>-|-|TRBJ2-2|TRBV6-1
TGTGCCAGCAGTGAAAGACTATTATCGAACACCGGGGAGCTGTTTTTT
CASSERLLSNTGELFF
>TRBD2|-|TRBJ2-1|TRBV6-2/TRBV6-3
TGTGCCAGCAGTTACCGGGGGACTAGCAATGAGCAGTTCTTC
CASSYRGTSNEQFF
>-|few|TRBJ2-7|TRBV5-4
TGTGCCAGCAGCAATCAACTAGGGGGCGAGCAGTACTTC
CASSNQLGGEQYF
>TRBD1|-|TRBJ2-1|TRBV3-1/TRBV3-2
TGTGCCAGCAGCCCGCAGGGGGCTAGATACAATGAGCAGTTCTTC
CASSPQGARYNEQFF
>-|many|TRBJ1-1|TRBV6-6
TGTGCCAGCAGTCTTCTCGCTGAAGCTTTCTTT
CASSLLAEAFF
>TRBD2|-|TRBJ2-1|TRBV5-1
TGCGCCAGCAGCCAGGGACTAGGCCCCTACAATGAGCAGTTCTTC
CASSQGLGPYNEQFF
>-|-|TRBJ1-2|TRBV23-1
TGCGCCAGCAGTCAACCTTCCAACTATGGCTACACCTTC
CASSQPSNYGYTF
>-|-|TRBJ2-3|TRBV6-5
TGTGCCAGCATGCGGGCAGATACGCAGTATTTT
CASMRADTQYF
>-|-|TRBJ1-1|TRBV20-1
TGCAGCCCTCTTTATTGGGGGGTCTTT
CSPLYWGVF
>-|-|TRBJ2-3|TRBV6-2/TRBV6-3
TGTGCCAGCAGTTGGGGGCCTGGAACCGGGGCCGCAGATACGCAGTATTTT
CASSWGPGTGAADTQYF
>TRBD1|-|TRBJ1-1|TRBV7-9
TGTGCCAGCAGGACGGGACAGGGCCGCGCCACTGAAGCTTTCTTT
CASRTGQGRATEAFF
>-|once|TRBJ1-1|TRBV20-1
TGCAGTGCTAGTCAGGGAAGGTGGACTGAAGCTTTCTTT
CSASQGRWTEAFF
>TRBD2|-|TRBJ2-3|TRBV28
TGTGCCAGCAGTGATAGCGGGGGGGCCCCAGATACGCAGTATTTT
CASSDSGGAPDTQYF
>TRBD1|-|TRBJ2-5|TRBV5-4
TGTGCCAGCAGCCCCAGGGACAGGGGGCTTGAGACCCAGTACTTC
CASSPRDRGLETQYF
>TRBD1|few|TRBJ1-5|TRBV12-5
TGTGCTAGTGGTTTGGTTTTGGGACAGGAAAATCAGCCCCAGCATTTT
CASGLVLGQENQPQHF
>TRBD1|-|TRBJ1-6|TRBV16
TGTGCCAGCAGCCAATCGGAAGGGGGCCCACCGGGGTTT
CASSQSEGGPPGF
>-|few|TRBJ2-7|TRBV7-9
TGTGCCAGCAGCTTATCAAATCCAGAGCAGTACTTC
CASSLSNPEQYF
>-|-|TRBJ2-3|TRBV30
TGTGCCTGGAGTTCCGGAGATACGCAGTATTTT
CAWSSGDTQYF
>-|-|TRBJ1-1|TRBV10-1
TGCGCCAGCAGTGAGTCGGCAACCACGAGGGACACTGAAGCTTTCTTT
CASSESATTRDTEAFF
>TRBD1|-|TRBJ1-5|TRBV3-1/TRBV3-2
TGTGCCAGCAGCCAAGGTACGACAGGGGGCCTTCAGCCCCAGCATTTT
CASSQGTTGGLQPQHF
>-|-|TRBJ2-3|TRBV7-6
TGTGCCAGCAGCGATGCCAGACGGGAATTCACAGATACGCAGTATTTT
CASSDARREFTDTQYF